This T cell receptor beta chain was retrieved from a study of T-cell memory formation after mild COVID-19. About the study: Clusters were largely donor specific.

Study results and limitations: From day 15 to 85, contracting clones were balanced between CD4 and CD8, whereas later expanders leaned toward CD4+. CD4+ contracting clones were found mainly in CM and EM, and CD8+ ones in EMRA. Pre-infection memory contained some responding clones, which suggested that cross-reactive memory had joined.

The CDR3 is made up of 13 amino acids. Germline V gene data show CDR1 as SGHNT and CDR2 as YYREEE (reference sequence). Germline trimming cut 4 bases from V and 7 bases from J; bases unmatched to any gene: 3. MiXCR, applied by TCRdb to the 5' RACE reads, yields one record per CDR3 protein. The sample records under 60,000 distinct CDR3 sequences, roughly 9% being singletons. For this clonotype: Its target is not known.

This clonotype was sampled from an adult woman who had mild COVID-19 (a few samples of this study predate the infection). Cell type and time point are not known. The rearrangement joins TRBV5-4 to TRBJ2-1, with 9 bases fitting TRBD2. Sample: PBMCs or a T cell subset sorted from them (not recorded which). DNA of the CDR3: TGTGCCAGCAGCCGGACTAGCGATAATGAGCAGTTCTTC. It encodes CASSRTSDNEQFF.